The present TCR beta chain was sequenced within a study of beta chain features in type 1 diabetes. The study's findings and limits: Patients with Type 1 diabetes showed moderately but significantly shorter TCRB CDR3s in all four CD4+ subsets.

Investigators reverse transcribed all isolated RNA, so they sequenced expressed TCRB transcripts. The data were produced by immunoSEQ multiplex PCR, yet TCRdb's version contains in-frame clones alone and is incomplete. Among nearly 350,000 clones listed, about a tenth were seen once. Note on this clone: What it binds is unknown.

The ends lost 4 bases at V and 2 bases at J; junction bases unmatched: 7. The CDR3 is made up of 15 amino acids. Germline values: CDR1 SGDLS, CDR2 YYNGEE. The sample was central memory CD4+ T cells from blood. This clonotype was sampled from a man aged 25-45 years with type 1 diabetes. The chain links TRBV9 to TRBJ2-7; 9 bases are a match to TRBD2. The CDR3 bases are TGTGCCAGCAGCCCACGGTTAGCGGGGGCCTACGAGCAGTACTTC. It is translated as CASSPRLAGAYEQYF. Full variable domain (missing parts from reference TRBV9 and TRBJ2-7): DSGVTQTPKHLITATGQRVTLRCSPRSGDLSVYWYQQSLDQGLQFLIQYYNGEERAKGNILERFSAQQFPDLHSELNLSSLELGDSALYFCASSPRLAGAYEQYFGPGTRLTVT.